These 11 T cell receptor beta chains share one sample of origin, sequenced in a study of response to subunit inactivated influenza vaccine. TCRdb fed the RT-PCR reads into MiXCR, producing one record per CDR3 protein. Of around 540,000 distinct CDR3 sequences listed, about 12% are singletons. The sample was PBMCs from blood, taken on the day of vaccination. The receptors were sampled from a man aged 45-60 years who received an inactivated influenza vaccine.

This clonotype was detected many times. The rearrangement links TRBV5-1 to TRBJ2-3; D gene unclear. The germline gives CDR1 SGHRS, CDR2 YFSETQ. With 0 bases removed from V and 5 bases from J, the gap between germline ends came to 7 bases. The CDR3 extends over 13 amino acids. This chain's CDR3 is CASSLVSGDTQYF. In nucleotides, the CDR3 is TGCGCCAGCAGCTTGGTTTCCGGAGATACGCAGTATTTT. Complete variable domain (other parts from reference TRBV5-1 and TRBJ2-3): KAGVTQTPRYLIKTRGQQVTLSCSPISGHRSVSWYQQTPGQGLQFLFEYFSETQRNKGNFPGRFSGRQFSNSRSEMNVSTLELGDSALYLCASSLVSGDTQYFGPGTRLTVL.

The chain joins TRBV12-3 or TRBV12-4 to TRBJ1-5, with a tentative D call TRBD1 (5 bases). Trimming took 3 bases from V and 0 from J, leaving 18 bases between them. There are 18 residues in the CDR3. The CDR3 here is CASSLSLFGTNSNQPQHF. The DNA for the CDR3 is TGTGCCAGCAGTTTGAGTCTTTTCGGGACCAATAGCAATCAGCCCCAGCATTTT.

The chain employs TRBV4-3 and TRBJ2-5; 9 bases are shared with TRBD2. The CDR3 loop spans 16 amino acids. Looked up from germline, CDR1 is LGHNA and CDR2 is YSLEER. With V trimmed by 3 bases and J by 5 bases, 10 bases remained unmatched. CDR3 sequence: CASSQSGSGRWETQYF. For the CDR3, the DNA is TGCGCCAGCAGCCAGTCAGGGAGCGGGAGGTGGGAGACCCAGTACTTC.

The genes are TRBV20-1 and TRBJ2-5, with D possibly matching TRBD1 (5 bases). Germline lookup yields CDR1 DFQATT and CDR2 SNEGSKA (reference sequence). The CDR3 totals 13 residues. Trimming removed 5 bases at V and 3 bases at J, with 13 bases between. For the CDR3, the DNA is TGCAGTGCTTCACGGACATGGAAAGAGACCCAGTACTTC. As protein: CSASRTWKETQYF.

The CDR3 DNA is TGTGCCAGCAGCTTGCCGACAGCTGATGAAAAACTGTTTTTT. Protein: CASSLPTADEKLFF. The V and J genes are TRBV5-5 and TRBJ1-4, with TRBD1 as a possible D gene (5 bases). Looked up from germline, CDR1 is SGHKS and CDR2 is YYEKEE (reference sequence). V shed 1 base and J shed 6 bases, with 10 bases lying between them. The CDR3 sequence is 14 residues long.

This clonotype was detected only a few times. The chain uses TRBV28 and TRBJ2-7, with 8 bases lining up with TRBD2. The CDR3 has 16 residues. CDR1 MDHEN and CDR2 SYDVKM come from the germline V gene. V lost 1 base to trimming and J lost 0 bases; unmatched junction nucleotides: 5. DNA for the CDR3: TGTGCCAGCAGTTTATACGGTAGCGGGATCTCCTACGAGCAGTACTTC. It is translated as CASSLYGSGISYEQYF.

This clonotype has just a few counts. The chain has TRBV4-3 and TRBJ1-2; 7 positions match TRBD1. Germline V lookup: CDR1 LGHNA, CDR2 YSLEER. V lost 2 bases, J lost 2 bases, and 5 bases stayed unmatched. The CDR3 covers 15 residues. The CDR3 here is CASSQSRGQNYGYTF. CDR3 nucleotides: TGCGCCAGCAGCCAAAGTAGGGGGCAGAACTATGGCTACACCTTC.

CDR3 sequence: CASSQDWGGVGWQETQYF. The CDR3 region has the DNA TGCGCCAGCAGCCAAGATTGGGGCGGGGTTGGATGGCAAGAGACCCAGTACTTC. The rearrangement uses TRBV4-3 and TRBJ2-5; the D gene is possibly TRBD2 (6 bases). V lost 0 bases to trimming and J lost 2 bases, with 19 bases between them. The V gene's germline CDR1 is LGHNA and CDR2 YSLEER. There are 18 residues in the CDR3.

V usage is TRBV20-1 and J usage is TRBJ1-5, with 8 bases lining up with TRBD1. The CDR3 loop spans 15 amino acids. Looked up from germline, CDR1 is DFQATT and CDR2 is SNEGSKA (reference sequence). V dropped 4 bases and J dropped 7; count of bases not matched to a gene: 12. The CDR3 bases are TGCAGTGCTAAATTCCCAGGGGGCGCGTGGCAGCCCCAGCATTTT. Translation gives CSAKFPGGAWQPQHF.

The J gene is TRBJ2-5, the V gene TRBV5-1; D assignment may be TRBD1 or TRBD2 (5 bases each). Between the trimmed V and J ends, which lost 6 bases and 5 bases, there was a span of 14 bases. CDR3 length: 13 residues. Germline lookup yields CDR1 SGHRS and CDR2 YFSETQ. The CDR3 sequence is CASTWRQGETQYF. CDR3 bases: TGCGCCAGCACCTGGAGGCAGGGCGAGACCCAGTACTTC.

This clonotype came up a few times. The chain joins TRBV20-1 to TRBJ2-3; D not certain. CDR3 length: 14 residues. The V gene lost 5 bases and the J gene lost 0 bases, with 12 bases spanning the gap. The germline V gene has CDR1 DFQATT and CDR2 SNEGSKA (reference sequence). CDR3 region: CSASHRLSTDTQYF. The CDR3 nucleotides are TGCAGTGCTTCCCACCGCTTGAGCACAGATACGCAGTATTTT.